These 30 T cell receptor beta chains originate from one sample sequenced in a study of CD8+ T cells in alopecia areata. Regarding treatment: oral pan-JAK inhibitor, 5-10 mg twice daily. cDNA reverse transcribed from extracted RNA served as the sequencing template. Assay used: immunoSEQ multiplex PCR; TCRdb lists only in-frame clones, some missing. The table lists about 140,000 clones, 86% of them singletons. Sample: CD8+ T cells sorted from blood, taken at week 4, from a patient treated with tofacitinib. The receptor set was obtained from a human donor with alopecia areata.

The chain joins TRBV10-3 to TRBJ2-7; D possibly uses TRBD1 or TRBD2 (5 bases each). The CDR3 runs 12 residues. The germline gives CDR1 ENHRY, CDR2 SYGVKD. V shed 2 bases and J shed 5 bases, with 7 bases lying between them. DNA of the CDR3: TGTGCCATCAGTGAGAGAGGGGACGAGCAGTACTTC. Amino acid sequence: CAISERGDEQYF.

This clone showed up just once. The J gene is TRBJ2-1, the V gene TRBV4-2, with D unresolved. Looked up from germline, CDR1 is LGHNA and CDR2 is YNFKEQ. The CDR3 totals 13 residues. Deletions cut 1 base from V and 6 bases from J, with 7 bases between. Here the CDR3 reads CASSQGPVNEQFF. CDR3 coding DNA: TGTGCCAGCAGCCAAGGCCCGGTCAATGAGCAGTTCTTC.

This chain uses TRBV7-9 with TRBJ1-4; TRBD1 agrees at 9 bases. Per the germline V gene, CDR1 is SEHNR and CDR2 is FQNEAQ (reference sequence). Losses at the gene ends were 3 bases for V and 5 bases for J; bases not matched to a gene: 4. This CDR3 is built from 15 residues. The CDR3 region has the DNA TGTGCCAGCAGCTTCTCCGGGACAGGGAATGAAAAACTGTTTTTT. It codes for CASSFSGTGNEKLFF.

With regard to this clone: This likely came from a read error, as a far larger clone is one base away. The rearrangement uses TRBV27 and TRBJ2-2; D gene ambiguous. This CDR3 is 12 amino acids long. Germline V gene sequence: CDR1 MNHEY, CDR2 SMNVEV (reference sequence). Trimming took off 8 bases at V and 1 base at J, with 5 bases between the two ends. Written as DNA, the CDR3 is TGTGCCAGCGGTGAGAACACCGGGGAGCTGTTTTTT. As protein: CASGENTGELFF.

The rearrangement uses TRBV27 and TRBJ2-7, with 12 bases matching TRBD2. CDR1 MNHEY and CDR2 SMNVEV come from the germline V gene (reference sequence). This CDR3 spans 15 amino acids. V shed 4 bases, J shed 4 bases, and the junction held 5 bases outside the gene matches. CDR3 in DNA: TGTGCCAGCAGTTCCCCGACTAGCGGGAGTTACGAGCAGTACTTC. Its translation is CASSSPTSGSYEQYF.

This rearrangement joins TRBV5-6 to TRBJ2-4; 7 positions match TRBD1. CDR3 size: 18 residues. Germline trimming cut 0 bases from V and 0 bases from J; bases unmatched to any gene: 9. Germline V lookup: CDR1 SGHDT, CDR2 YYEEEE. CDR3 region: CASSLASRQGLAKNIQYF. The CDR3, as DNA: TGTGCCAGCAGCTTGGCCTCCCGACAGGGTCTAGCCAAAAACATTCAGTACTTC.

The genes are TRBV5-4 and TRBJ2-1, with unresolved D. In germline, CDR1 is SGHNT, CDR2 YYREEE (reference sequence). V was trimmed by 8 bases and J by 7 bases, leaving 25 bases between them. There are 16 residues in the CDR3. The CDR3: CASRFAGGGPGNEQFF. CDR3 nucleotide sequence: TGTGCCAGTAGATTCGCTGGCGGCGGCCCCGGGAATGAGCAGTTCTTC.

V gene TRBV11-2 combines with J gene TRBJ2-3; D uncertain. The CDR3 has 16 residues. V shed 2 bases and J shed 0 bases, with 12 bases lying between them. Germline CDR1 SGHAT, CDR2 FQNNGV. This CDR3 is CASSLYPADSTDTQYF. The DNA of the CDR3 is TGTGCCAGCAGCTTATATCCTGCGGATAGCACAGATACGCAGTATTTT. Full variable domain (rest looked up from reference TRBV11-2 and TRBJ2-3): EAGVAQSPRYKIIEKRQSVAFWCNPISGHATLYWYQQILGQGPKLLIQFQNNGVVDDSQLPKDRFSAERLKGVDSTLKIQPAKLEDSAVYLCASSLYPADSTDTQYFGPGTRLTVL.

This chain joins TRBV30 and TRBJ2-2, with no clear D. The CDR3 runs to 15 residues. Germline V gives CDR1 GTSNPN, CDR2 SVGIG (reference sequence). V was pared by 1 base and J by 0 bases, with 9 bases between. In nucleotides, the CDR3 is TGTGCCTGGAGTGAAAAACGAACGAACACCGGGGAGCTGTTTTTT. Residues: CAWSEKRTNTGELFF.

The rearrangement links TRBV27 to TRBJ2-1; D is possibly TRBD1 or TRBD2 (5 bases each). The CDR3 is 13 amino acids. Trimming cost V 2 bases and J 6 bases, with 8 bases left between them. Germline V lookup: CDR1 MNHEY, CDR2 SMNVEV (reference sequence). CDR3 nucleotides: TGTGCCAGCAGTTTAGGTGGGGGCAATGAGCAGTTCTTC. Protein sequence: CASSLGGGNEQFF.

The V gene is TRBV27, the J gene TRBJ1-2; D is undetermined. The CDR3 length is 12 residues. Trimming left V 5 bases short and J 8 bases short, with 12 bases between. Germline V lookup: CDR1 MNHEY, CDR2 SMNVEV (reference sequence). The CDR3 DNA reads TGTGCCAGCAGTACCTGGGGAGGCGGCTACACCTTC. Translated, it gives CASSTWGGGYTF.

CDR3 coding DNA: TGTGCCAGCAGCTCGGAGGGCAGGGCCGGTCAGCCCCAGCATTTT. Translating gives CASSSEGRAGQPQHF. The chain carries TRBV7-9 and TRBJ1-5; D might be TRBD1 (5 bases). This CDR3 region has 15 residues. Trimming pared 4 bases from V and 6 bases from J, leaving 16 bases between. Germline CDR1 SEHNR, CDR2 FQNEAQ (reference sequence).

J is TRBJ2-7 and V is TRBV11-2; TRBD1 matches 8 bases. The CDR3 length is 16 residues. Germline CDR1 and CDR2: SGHAT and FQNNGV. Trimming at V came to 4 bases and at J to 0 bases, leaving 8 bases not matched to a gene. This CDR3 is CASSSEGTGTSYEQYF. CDR3 sequence (DNA): TGTGCCAGCAGCTCCGAAGGGACAGGTACCTCCTACGAGCAGTACTTC. Supplemented by reference TRBV11-2 and TRBJ2-7, the full variable domain reads EAGVAQSPRYKIIEKRQSVAFWCNPISGHATLYWYQQILGQGPKLLIQFQNNGVVDDSQLPKDRFSAERLKGVDSTLKIQPAKLEDSAVYLCASSSEGTGTSYEQYFGPGTRLTVT.

This chain connects TRBV29-1 to TRBJ2-7, with a weak D call TRBD1 (6 bases). Trimming pared 0 bases from V and 2 bases from J, leaving 11 bases between. Germline V gene data show CDR1 as SQVTM and CDR2 as ANQGSEA. This CDR3 spans 14 amino acids. The CDR3 DNA sequence: TGCAGCGTTGAAGACGAGAGGACAGCCTACGAGCAGTACTTC. This encodes CSVEDERTAYEQYF.

The chain links TRBV13 to TRBJ2-7; 7 bases match TRBD1. Looked up from germline, CDR1 is PRHDT and CDR2 is FYEKMQ (reference sequence). The ends lost 3 bases at V and 0 bases at J; junction bases unmatched: 5. CDR3 size: 15 residues. CDR3 DNA: TGTGCCAGCAGCTTGGGACAGTCGAGCTCCTACGAGCAGTACTTC. Its protein is CASSLGQSSSYEQYF.

The DNA for the CDR3 is TGTGCCAGCAGTTGGGACAGGGCGGGAGATACGCAGTATTTT. It codes for CASSWDRAGDTQYF. The J gene is TRBJ2-3, the V gene TRBV27; 9 nucleotides agree with TRBD1. This CDR3 is built from 14 residues. V shed 4 bases, J shed 5 bases, and the junction held 4 bases outside the gene matches. Germline assignment: CDR1 MNHEY and CDR2 SMNVEV (reference sequence).

The chain uses TRBV4-1 and TRBJ2-2, with 9 bases fitting TRBD1. J was trimmed by 1 base and V by 3 bases; bases with no gene match: 6. The length of the CDR3 is 17 residues. Germline CDR1 and CDR2: MGHRA and YSYEKL. CDR3 residues: CASSHVPGQGNTGELFF. As DNA, the CDR3 is TGCGCCAGCAGCCACGTACCGGGACAGGGGAACACCGGGGAGCTGTTTTTT.

The CDR3 DNA sequence: TGTGCCAGCAGCTTAGCTCCAATCGACGAGCAGTTCTTC. Translated: CASSLAPIDEQFF. The rearrangement joins TRBV7-8 to TRBJ2-1; D gene unclear. This CDR3 has 13 amino acids. The germline V gene has CDR1 SGHVS and CDR2 FQNEAQ. V was cut by 0 bases and J by 10 bases, with 10 bases left in between.

In this sample, this clone turned up a few times. This chain connects TRBV6-5 to TRBJ2-6; D possibly corresponds to TRBD1 (5 bases). Germline V gives CDR1 MNHEY, CDR2 SVGAGI. The V and J ends lost 10 bases and 0 bases respectively, with 13 bases between them. This CDR3 comprises 15 residues. The CDR3 is CAISAGISGANVLTF. CDR3 DNA: TGTGCCATATCGGCAGGGATCTCTGGGGCCAACGTCCTGACTTTC.

CDR3 in DNA: TGTGCCAGCAGCGTCGGGGGGGACCACTATGGCTACACCTTC. Translating gives CASSVGGDHYGYTF. The chain links TRBV13 to TRBJ1-2; possible D gene TRBD1, 5 bases. The CDR3 loop spans 14 amino acids. Germline CDR1 reads PRHDT; CDR2 reads FYEKMQ (reference sequence). V lost 5 bases to trimming and J lost 3 bases, with 13 bases between them.

V usage is TRBV6-1 and J usage is TRBJ2-3; D call uncertain. Per the germline V gene, CDR1 is MNHNS and CDR2 is SASEGT. The CDR3 length is 10 residues. V gave up 8 bases and J gave up 4 bases, with 4 bases separating them. CDR3 DNA: TGTGCCAGCTGGTCAGATACGCAGTATTTT. Translation gives CASWSDTQYF.

V and J are TRBV6-5 and TRBJ2-1, with TRBD1 as a possible D gene (6 bases). The CDR3 spans 15 residues. Trimming removed 2 bases from V and 6 bases from J, with 14 bases in between. Germline loops: CDR1 MNHEY, CDR2 SVGAGI. The CDR3 protein is CASSYGVGTPNEQFF. The CDR3 DNA sequence: TGTGCCAGCAGTTACGGTGTGGGGACACCCAATGAGCAGTTCTTC.

This clone was picked up one time. The chain employs TRBV27 and TRBJ1-1; D is unclear. Trimming cost V 3 bases and J 5 bases, with 10 bases left between them. Germline values: CDR1 MNHEY, CDR2 SMNVEV (reference sequence). The CDR3 runs to 13 residues. The CDR3 spells CASSFAGGTEAFF. DNA of the CDR3: TGTGCCAGCAGTTTTGCAGGAGGTACTGAAGCTTTCTTT.

The CDR3 protein is CASSVEARRGGSYEQYF. Written as DNA, the CDR3 is TGTGCCAGCAGTGTTGAGGCTCGGAGGGGGGGAAGCTACGAGCAGTACTTC. V usage is TRBV25-1 and J usage is TRBJ2-7, with D possibly TRBD2 on 7 matching bases. CDR3 size: 17 residues. CDR1 and CDR2 (germline): MGHDK, SYGVNS. The ends were cut back, 4 bases at V and 3 bases at J, with 22 bases in the middle.

Worth noting for this clone: At the DNA level, this CDR3 is encoded by other sequences in the same sample as well. The J gene is TRBJ1-2, the V gene TRBV29-1; TRBD1 matches 10 bases. The CDR3 covers 15 residues. CDR1 and CDR2 from the germline V gene are SQVTM and ANQGSEA. V shed 3 bases and J 8 bases; nucleotides not matched to a gene: 12. CDR3 amino acids: CSVDLGTGEIYGYTF. CDR3 coding DNA: TGCAGCGTTGATTTAGGGACAGGGGAGATCTACGGCTACACCTTC.

V gene TRBV18 combines with J gene TRBJ2-7; no clear D. The CDR3 runs 12 residues. Looked up from germline, CDR1 is KGHSH and CDR2 is LQKENI. Between the trimmed V and J ends, which lost 3 bases and 3 bases, there was a span of 6 bases. The CDR3 coding sequence is TGTGCCAGCTCACCGGCCCACTACGAGCAGTACTTC. This gives the protein CASSPAHYEQYF.

There are a few counts of this clone. This rearrangement joins TRBV29-1 to TRBJ2-2; D is tentatively TRBD1 or TRBD2 (5 bases each). The germline CDR1 and CDR2 sequences are SQVTM and ANQGSEA. CDR3 length equals 13 residues. V lost 7 bases and J lost 4, with 13 bases in between. CDR3 in DNA: TGCAGCGCCGGGGACGGATCCACCGGGGAGCTGTTTTTT. It specifies CSAGDGSTGELFF.

The chain recombines TRBV9 with TRBJ1-2; D unclear. CDR1 SGDLS and CDR2 YYNGEE come from the germline V gene. The V end lost 3 bases, the J end lost 0 bases, and 9 bases lay between the germline ends. The CDR3 totals 14 residues. For the CDR3, the DNA is TGTGCCAGCAGCGGGCGCCCACCTAACTATGGCTACACCTTC. Amino acids: CASSGRPPNYGYTF.

The chain carries TRBV29-1 and TRBJ2-7, with 8 bases fitting TRBD2. The CDR3 runs 15 residues. The J segment lost 4 bases and the V segment lost 1 base, leaving 9 bases of the junction unmatched. CDR1 is SQVTM, CDR2 ANQGSEA, per germline. As DNA, the CDR3 is TGCAGCGTTGAAGCCTCCGAGATAGCGGGGTACGAGCAGTACTTC. Amino acids: CSVEASEIAGYEQYF.

The chain recombines TRBV28 with TRBJ1-5; D unresolved. The germline V gene has CDR1 MDHEN and CDR2 SYDVKM. Trimming took 3 bases from V and 7 from J, leaving 7 bases between them. CDR3 length equals 12 residues. This CDR3 reads CASSFGVQPQHF. The CDR3 nucleotides are TGTGCCAGCAGTTTTGGGGTCCAGCCCCAGCATTTT.